One sample yielded the 25 T cell receptor beta chains listed below, sequenced in a study of post-analysis software for immune sequencing data. Their antigens are not known. Incorporated into the TCR beta cDNA libraries were unique molecular identifiers, which served to reduce PCR and sequencing biases. TCRdb re-called the PCR reads with MiXCR, one entry per CDR3 protein. This sample has around 700,000 distinct CDR3 sequences; 59% occur once, and the top ten carry about 11%. Study-level points and caveats: Patients used roughly five TRBV segments, including TRBV5-6, TRBV5-1 and TRBV20-1, more often than controls.

Source material: blood. These receptors came from a girl aged 2 to 9 with multiple sclerosis.

The chain carries TRBV9 and TRBJ2-7, with D possibly TRBD2 on 6 matching bases. Germline V gene lookup returns CDR1 SGDLS and CDR2 YYNGEE. The V and J ends lost 4 bases and 3 bases respectively, with 17 bases between them. This CDR3 contains 15 residues. The CDR3 region has the DNA TGTGCCAGCAGCCGTAGCGCGGGGCATAGCTACGAGCAGTACTTC. Amino acid sequence: CASSRSAGHSYEQYF.

This rearrangement joins TRBV20-1 to TRBJ2-1; 12 nucleotides agree with TRBD2. Looked up from germline, CDR1 is DFQATT and CDR2 is SNEGSKA (reference sequence). Trimming cost V 5 bases and J 6 bases; bases outside gene matches: 8. CDR3 size: 15 residues. DNA of the CDR3: TGCAGTGCTGGAAAGACTAGCGGGGGAGGCAATGAGCAGTTCTTC. This encodes CSAGKTSGGGNEQFF.

The chain combines TRBV7-6 with TRBJ1-2, with D perhaps matching TRBD1 (6 bases). CDR3 length: 15 amino acids. Trimming pared 1 base from V and 5 bases from J, leaving 14 bases between. Looked up from germline, CDR1 is SGHVS and CDR2 is FNYEAQ. The CDR3 protein is CASSLGSRGWYGYTF. CDR3 DNA sequence: TGTGCCAGCAGCTTAGGGTCCAGGGGATGGTATGGCTACACCTTC. Combining the CDR3 with reference TRBV7-6 and TRBJ1-2 gives the whole variable domain GAGVSQSPRYKVTKRGQDVALRCDPISGHVSLYWYRQALGQGPEFLTYFNYEAQQDKSGLPNDRFSAERPEGSISTLTIQRTEQRDSAMYRCASSLGSRGWYGYTFGSGTRLTVV.

Regarding this clonotype: At one end, the junction sequence differs from germline, possibly due to a read error. The J gene is TRBJ1-2, the V gene TRBV4-3; no reliable D call. CDR1 and CDR2 from the germline V gene are LGHNA and YSLEER. The CDR3 is 16 residues long. CDR3 nucleotide sequence: TGCGCCAGCAACCAAGATTTAAGAAGGGCCGAGTACGGCTACACCTTC. The encoded protein is CASNQDLRRAEYGYTF.

There are a few counts of this clonotype. The J gene is TRBJ2-5, the V gene TRBV12-3 or TRBV12-4; D possibly corresponds to TRBD1 (5 bases). The CDR3 runs 14 residues. The ends were cut back, 5 bases at V and 10 bases at J, with 20 bases in the middle. This CDR3 is CASSPQAAVSDQYF. The CDR3 bases are TGTGCCAGCAGTCCACAGGCCGCGGTCTCCGACCAGTACTTC.

The chain carries TRBV7-3 and TRBJ2-1; unclear D gene. V dropped 2 bases and J dropped 7 bases, with 9 bases sitting between them. The CDR3 sequence is 13 residues long. Germline V gene lookup returns CDR1 SGHTA and CDR2 FQGTGA. CDR3 sequence (DNA): TGTGCCAGCAGCTTAGTCGCCCCTAATGAGCAGTTCTTC. Protein product: CASSLVAPNEQFF.

The chain recombines TRBV2 with TRBJ2-1; TRBD2 agrees at 7 bases. CDR3 length equals 19 residues. The germline CDR1 and CDR2 sequences are SNHLY and FYNNEI. Trimming removed 2 bases from V and 2 bases from J; junction bases left unmatched: 15. This chain's CDR3 is CASSEPSGGAPLPYNEQFF. The CDR3 nucleotides read TGTGCCAGCAGTGAACCTTCGGGAGGAGCGCCGCTTCCCTACAATGAGCAGTTCTTC.

J is TRBJ2-1 and V is TRBV19, with TRBD1 matching 8 bases. Trimming cost V 5 bases and J 5 bases; bases outside gene matches: 8. Per the germline V gene, CDR1 is LNHDA and CDR2 is SQIVND (reference sequence). The CDR3 contains 15 residues. This chain's CDR3 is CASSPRGQGNNEQFF. The CDR3 nucleotides read TGTGCCAGTAGTCCACGAGGACAGGGAAACAATGAGCAGTTCTTC. The full variable domain, completed using reference TRBV19 and TRBJ2-1, is DGGITQSPKYLFRKEGQNVTLSCEQNLNHDAMYWYRQDPGQGLRLIYYSQIVNDFQKGDIAEGYSVSREKKESFPLTVTSAQKNPTAFYLCASSPRGQGNNEQFFGPGTRLTVL.

This clonotype was counted a few times. The rearrangement links TRBV7-3 to TRBJ1-1; D call uncertain. Germline CDR1 reads SGHTA; CDR2 reads FQGTGA. This CDR3 is 14 amino acids long. Trimming removed 7 bases from V and 2 bases from J, with 14 bases in between. The CDR3 loop reads CASKESGINTEAFF. The CDR3 DNA follows: TGTGCCAGCAAAGAGTCGGGGATTAACACTGAAGCTTTCTTT.

This chain uses TRBV4-1 with TRBJ2-5; D remains unclear. Trimming cost V 4 bases and J 2 bases, with 11 bases left between them. Germline V CDR1 and CDR2: MGHRA, YSYEKL. The CDR3 runs 14 residues. CDR3 sequence: CASSPWAAQETQYF. In DNA form, the CDR3 reads TGCGCCAGCAGCCCATGGGCGGCACAAGAGACCCAGTACTTC.

Note on this clonotype: The junction differs from germline at one of its ends, possibly a read error. The chain couples TRBV5-1 to TRBJ2-3, with D perhaps matching TRBD1 or TRBD2 (5 bases each). This CDR3 is 16 amino acids long. Germline-derived CDR1 and CDR2 are SGHRS and YFSETQ. The CDR3 loop is CASSLASRESTDAQYF. In DNA, the CDR3 is TGCGCCAGCAGCTTGGCCAGCAGGGAGTCGACAGATGCGCAGTATTTT.

V is TRBV4-2 and J is TRBJ2-3; 12 bases fit TRBD2. Looked up from germline, CDR1 is LGHNA and CDR2 is YNFKEQ. This CDR3 has 16 amino acids. V lost 5 bases, J lost 5 bases, and 8 bases stayed unmatched. In DNA form, the CDR3 reads TGTGCCAGCAGCAAAAGACTAGCGGGAGAAGGAGATACGCAGTATTTT. As protein: CASSKRLAGEGDTQYF.

The genes are TRBV29-1 and TRBJ2-7; D tentatively fits TRBD1 or TRBD2 (6 bases each). The closer fit of TRBJ2-5 to the DNA end suggests the J call may be wrong. Germline assignment: CDR1 SQVTM and CDR2 ANQGSEA. The CDR3 loop spans 14 amino acids. CDR3 sequence (DNA): TGCAGCGTCCGGGGGTCGGGGGCGTTAGAGACCCAGTACTTC. Encoded protein: CSVRGSGALETQYF.

This chain joins TRBV29-1 and TRBJ1-2; 8 bases line up with TRBD1. CDR1 SQVTM and CDR2 ANQGSEA come from the germline V gene. V shed 5 bases and J 3 bases; nucleotides not matched to a gene: 2. CDR3 length: 12 amino acids. The CDR3 nucleotides read TGCAGCGTTCCGGGACAGGACTATGGCTACACCTTC. It yields the protein CSVPGQDYGYTF.

This chain connects TRBV20-1 to TRBJ2-1; TRBD2 might be the D (6 bases). The germline CDR1 and CDR2 sequences are DFQATT and SNEGSKA (reference sequence). The CDR3 spans 14 residues. The germline V and J ends were trimmed by 6 bases and 4 bases, with 16 bases remaining between them. CDR3 in amino acids: CSAQWGDRYNEQFF. CDR3 bases: TGCAGTGCCCAGTGGGGGGATCGATACAATGAGCAGTTCTTC.

In its sample, this clonotype was seen a few times. The chain's CDR3 is CASSYVDAGELFF. Here the CDR3 DNA reads TGTGCCAGCAGTTACGTGGATGCCGGGGAGCTGTTTTTT. The chain uses TRBV6-5 and TRBJ2-2, with D uncertain. The V and J ends lost 2 bases and 6 bases respectively, with 7 bases between them. The germline CDR1 and CDR2 sequences are MNHEY and SVGAGI. This CDR3 is 13 amino acids long.

This clonotype was counted only a few times. The rearrangement uses TRBV6-2 or TRBV6-3 and TRBJ2-5; D possibly matches TRBD1 or TRBD2 (6 bases each). V was cut by 5 bases and J by 1 base, with 26 bases left in between. The CDR3 runs 19 residues. Germline-derived CDR1 and CDR2 are MNHEY and SVGEGT. The CDR3 DNA is TGTGCCAGCAGTAATCGTACTAGGATGCGGGACACCTTCCAAGAGACCCAGTACTTC. This sequence encodes CASSNRTRMRDTFQETQYF.

The chain couples TRBV7-2 to TRBJ1-5; D remains ambiguous. V gave up 2 bases and J gave up 4 bases, with 6 bases separating them. Germline CDR1 reads SGHTA; CDR2 reads FQGNSA. The CDR3 is made up of 13 amino acids. CDR3 sequence: CASSLFQNQPQHF. DNA of the CDR3: TGTGCCAGCAGCTTATTTCAGAATCAGCCCCAGCATTTT. The whole variable domain, remainder taken from reference TRBV7-2 and TRBJ1-5, is GAGVSQSPSNKVTEKGKDVELRCDPISGHTALYWYRQSLGQGLEFLIYFQGNSAPDKSGLPSDRFSAERTGGSVSTLTIQRTQQEDSAVYLCASSLFQNQPQHFGDGTRLSIL.

The chain links TRBV6-5 to TRBJ2-5; 12 bases fit TRBD2. Losses at the gene ends were 2 bases for V and 3 bases for J; bases not matched to a gene: 7. The CDR3 sequence is 17 residues long. From germline, CDR1 is MNHEY and CDR2 SVGAGI. In DNA, the CDR3 is TGTGCCAGCAGTTACAGAAGGACTAGCGGGAAAGAAGAGACCCAGTACTTC. Translation: CASSYRRTSGKEETQYF.

The rearrangement joins TRBV18 to TRBJ2-1; TRBD2 aligns across 10 bases. Germline CDR1 and CDR2: KGHSH and LQKENI. The CDR3 runs 14 residues. The V segment lost 3 bases and the J segment 8 bases; nucleotides outside the gene matches: 4. The DNA for the CDR3 is TGTGCCAGCTCACCCCTAGCGGGGGATGATGAGCAGTTCTTC. Translated, it gives CASSPLAGDDEQFF. The full variable domain, with the rest looked up from reference TRBV18 and TRBJ2-1, is NAGVMQNPRHLVRRRGQEARLRCSPMKGHSHVYWYRQLPEEGLKFMVYLQKENIIDESGMPKERFSAEFPKEGPSILRIQQVVRGDSAAYFCASSPLAGDDEQFFGPGTRLTVL.

This rearrangement joins TRBV7-9 to TRBJ2-7; no clear D. Trimming pared 1 base from V and 6 bases from J, leaving 10 bases between. This CDR3 has 13 amino acids. From germline, CDR1 is SEHNR and CDR2 FQNEAQ (reference sequence). CDR3 protein: CASSLDAVAEQYF. CDR3 bases: TGTGCCAGCAGCTTAGACGCCGTGGCCGAGCAGTACTTC.

This chain joins TRBV10-3 and TRBJ1-2; D remains ambiguous. The CDR3 totals 14 residues. Trimming took off 4 bases at V and 4 bases at J, with 13 bases between the two ends. CDR1 ENHRY and CDR2 SYGVKD come from the germline V gene. The CDR3 region is CAISGVLEAYGYTF. CDR3 bases: TGTGCCATCAGTGGGGTTTTGGAGGCCTATGGCTACACCTTC.

Of note for this clonotype: This may arise from a read error, as a much more abundant clone is one base away. The V and J genes are TRBV9 and TRBJ2-3; no reliable D call. CDR3 length: 16 residues. In germline, CDR1 is SGDLS, CDR2 YYNGEE. This CDR3 is CAGSVDRAVQADTQYF. Here the CDR3 DNA reads TGTGCCGGCAGCGTAGATCGAGCTGTTCAGGCAGATACGCAGTATTTT.

This clonotype was counted only a few times. The J gene is TRBJ2-3, the V gene TRBV19, with 10 bases that match TRBD2. Germline V gives CDR1 LNHDA, CDR2 SQIVND (reference sequence). V was clipped by 11 bases and J by 0 bases; unmatched bases: 8. This CDR3 spans 15 amino acids. The CDR3 sequence: CACGLLAGSTDTQYF. The CDR3 bases are TGTGCCTGTGGACTACTAGCGGGGAGCACAGATACGCAGTATTTT.

There are a few counts of this clonotype. The rearrangement joins TRBV4-1 to TRBJ2-7; D ambiguous. This CDR3 has 17 amino acids. Between the trimmed V and J ends, which lost 1 base and 2 bases, there was a span of 18 bases. CDR1 is MGHRA, CDR2 YSYEKL, per germline. The DNA of the CDR3 is TGCGCCAGCAGCCAAGTCGACTTCCTAGGTCCCACCTACGAGCAGTACTTC. Residues: CASSQVDFLGPTYEQYF.